What follows describes a single T cell receptor (beta chain). Its antigen is still unknown. This sample was taken from a study of cytomegalovirus exposure and HLA in healthy donors. The study's findings and limits: Later on, an analysis found that several of the most significant clusters appeared to be linked to common viral pathogens, which included parvovirus B19. Most of the CMV-associated TCR beta chains (in a later analysis) appeared to be HLA-restricted.

A multiplex PCR was run with 60 Vbeta primers and 13 Jbeta primers. Clones were sequenced by immunoSEQ multiplex PCR, and TCRdb holds only the in-frame ones, with some missing. The sample contains just under 65,000 clones, around 80% of which appear only once. The germline CDR1 and CDR2 sequences are SGHVS and FNYEAQ. The V end lost 5 bases, the J end lost 0 bases, and 10 bases lay between the germline ends. CDR3 length: 15 amino acids. The rearrangement links TRBV7-6 to TRBJ2-2, with D possibly matching TRBD2 (5 bases). Sequencing was carried out using PBMCs. The receptor was derived from a woman aged 30 to 39 in good health and CMV-seronegative. CDR3 in DNA: TGTGCCAGCAGCCTATGGACTTCGAACACCGGGGAGCTGTTTTTT. Translating gives CASSLWTSNTGELFF.